This T cell receptor (beta chain) comes out of a study of spatial heterogeneity in lung cancer (dated by TCRdb to the late 2010s). A note on the overall study: The donors were some 70 patients from the lung TRACERx cohort who had early-stage, untreated non-small cell lung cancer. Follow-up PBMC samples were sequenced whenever the samples were available, and the median time to follow-up was approximately 24 months after resection. Beta-chain transcripts were consistently detected in greater numbers than alpha-chain transcripts, which likely reflected higher beta-chain transcript abundance. In the raw uncorrected reads, each unique combination of TCR and UMI appeared more than ten times on average. In non-small cell lung cancer, the study quantitatively compared TCR alpha and beta repertoires across several tumor regions, matched nontumor lung, and blood. Nonsynonymous mutation counts, determined by whole-exome sequencing of tumor tissue, were related to TCR repertoire features. At surgery, over 200 tumor regions, roughly 62 matched nontumor lung samples and 56 PBMC samples were TCR-sequenced for both alpha and beta chains.

What the authors observed across the whole study: Only 14 patients were included in comparisons of baseline and follow-up blood repertoires. Ubiquitous expanded tumor TCRs were detected in blood more often at tumor resection than at routine follow-up. Additional single-cell paired TCR alpha and beta sequencing was considered necessary to confirm, at a functional level, the hypothesis that regional TCRs recognize regional mutations.

According to the germline V gene, CDR1 reads SGHTA and CDR2 reads FQGNSA. Including the terminal cysteine and phenylalanine, the CDR3 comprises 15 residues. Only CDR3 DNA remains: 45 bases, in frame from the first base. For this chain, trimming is 4 bases at the V end and 1 base at the J end, and the number of junction bases without a gene match is 4. Libraries came from 5' RACE. Sequencer: NextSeq 500. To allow correction of PCR and sequencing errors, the TCR library protocol tagged every TCR cDNA molecule with a unique molecular identifier. The study's processing was this. TCR identification, UMI-based error correction and CDR3 extraction were all carried out with Decombinator tools. TCRs above a frequency of 2 per 1,000, corresponding to the top 1% of the tumor frequency distribution, were defined as expanded. Each repertoire was subsampled 100 times to 5,000 TCRs, after which Renyi diversity was computed with the R vegan package. CDR3 similarity networks were constructed using string-kernel similarity of amino acid triplets, with links drawn between CDR3s whose pairwise similarity was above 0.82. The public reads were reanalyzed by TCRdb: fastp trimming at Q25, MiXCR alignment, in-frame beta chains only. Rows are unified per CDR3 protein, each entry keeping the most common DNA and genes. In this record, the V and J calls reflect TCRdb's handling and not the investigators' own analysis. The sample records 40,000 to 45,000 distinct CDR3 sequences, approximately 22% of which are singletons. Under 8% of the sample comes from the top ten.

This clonotype was counted many times. Its antigen is currently not known. No much larger clonotype is one base removed from it; base qualities were not supplied. The time point label of this sample denotes: blood at routine non-recurrence follow-up after resection. Whole RNA extracted from tumor and nontumor lung tissue, or from cryopreserved PBMC samples, was used for TCR sequencing without cell sorting. Patients were selected for TCR sequencing only if sufficient RNA was available from at least two tumor regions. The sequencing here drew on PBMCs, taken at follow-up. Recombination linked TRBV7-2 to TRBJ2-1, with 7 bases aligning to TRBD2. The sequence came from a female donor with early-stage non-small cell lung cancer. The nucleotides read TGTGCCAGCAGCTCCAGCGGGGTTTCCTACAATGAGCAGTTCTTC. Its protein reads: CASSSSGVSYNEQFF.